This T cell receptor (beta chain) stems from a study of T cell changes during pregnancy in multiple sclerosis. The CDR3 extends over 16 amino acids. V lost 0 bases, J lost 7 bases, and 7 bases stayed unmatched. Looked up from germline, CDR1 is MNHNS and CDR2 is SASEGT. Sequencing used immunoSEQ multiplex PCR; TCRdb keeps in-frame clones, though not all of them. The sample has fewer than 85,000 clones, 80% to 95% seen once. The sample in question was peripheral blood, obtained in the first trimester of pregnancy. The sequence was obtained from a female donor in good health, enrolled as a control in a pregnancy study. The chain couples TRBV6-1 to TRBJ1-4, with TRBD1 identical over 8 bases. The CDR3 sequence is CASSEALGTGGEKLFF. The DNA of the CDR3 is TGTGCCAGCAGTGAAGCACTGGGGACAGGCGGTGAAAAACTGTTTTTT.